The source of this T cell receptor (beta chain) is a study of control samples from healthy donors and cancer patients. This CDR3 is 13 amino acids long. V trimming: 6 bases; J trimming: 4 bases; junction bases outside the gene matches: 3. Method: immunoSEQ multiplex PCR; TCRdb's copy keeps in-frame clones and lacks some. The repertoire holds 200,000 to 250,000 clones, with roughly 94% as singletons. Material for sequencing was blood. The V call is TRBV12-3 or TRBV12-4, the J call TRBJ2-1; 7 bases line up with TRBD1. The receptor was isolated from a middle-aged man in good health. This CDR3 reads CASSSDRYNEQFF. The CDR3 coding sequence is TGTGCCAGCAGCTCGGACAGGTACAATGAGCAGTTCTTC.